This section outlines one T cell receptor beta chain sequence together with its context. Its matching antigen is unknown. The data derive from a study of T cell responses to AZD1222 COVID-19 vaccine. As for the study in general: Second-dose groups at about 4 or about 12 weeks were pooled.

The CDR3 sequence is 17 residues long. Germline lookup yields CDR1 SGDLS and CDR2 YYNGEE. Trimming removed 4 bases from V and 2 bases from J; junction bases left unmatched: 12. Whole-study results and caveats: Vaccine-related CD4 TCRs covered spike, predominating at 160-218 and 743-854. The donors showed a predominance of white British ancestry and of females, with possible underestimation of clonal diversity. Reports indicate that nearly half of spike-specific TCRs are directed at unmutated variant regions.

Sequencing was performed with immunoSEQ multiplex PCR; in TCRdb, only in-frame clones are kept and a portion is missing. The repertoire holds about 140,000 clones, with over 85% as singletons. This clonotype originated in an adult in good health. The sequenced sample was peripheral blood, obtained on day 0 of AZD1222 vaccination. V and J are TRBV9 and TRBJ1-3; TRBD1 matches at 7 bases. CDR3 sequence: CASSNPGQFPAGNTIYF. CDR3 in DNA: TGTGCCAGCAGCAACCCGGGACAGTTCCCCGCTGGAAACACCATATATTTT.